Shown below are 30 T cell receptor beta chains from a single sample sequenced in a study of identical twins. TCRdb fed the 5' RACE reads into MiXCR, producing one record per CDR3 protein. The sample records approximately 700,000 distinct CDR3 sequences, roughly 6.2% being singletons. Sequencing used naive T cells sorted from blood. The receptors originated from a man younger than 35 in good health.

There are a few counts of this clonotype. The chain has TRBV5-1 and TRBJ2-7, with a possible D match to TRBD2 (6 bases). Trimming took 1 base from V and 6 from J, leaving 14 bases between them. This CDR3 comprises 14 residues. Germline assignment: CDR1 SGHRS and CDR2 YFSETQ. CDR3 in amino acids: CASSLFPGEPEQYV. Here the CDR3 DNA reads TGCGCCAGCAGCTTGTTTCCGGGAGAACCCGAGCAGTACGTC.

The genes are TRBV6-2 or TRBV6-3 and TRBJ2-6; no clear D gene. The CDR3 runs to 14 residues. The germline V gene has CDR1 MNHEY and CDR2 SVGEGT. Trimming took off 3 bases at V and 9 bases at J, with 12 bases between the two ends. The CDR3 sequence is CASSYFASVNVLTF. The CDR3 DNA is TGTGCCAGCAGTTATTTTGCATCGGTCAACGTCCTGACTTTC.

This clonotype was counted at least ten times. The chain recombines TRBV29-1 with TRBJ2-3; TRBD2 is a possible D gene (7 bases). Trimming pared 4 bases from V and 5 bases from J, leaving 16 bases between. Looked up from germline, CDR1 is SQVTM and CDR2 is ANQGSEA. The CDR3 totals 14 residues. The CDR3 bases are TGCAGCGTTGGAGGGGGAGGGCCAAGAGATACGCAGTATTTT. Translating it yields CSVGGGGPRDTQYF.

There are many counts of this clonotype. The genes are TRBV7-9 and TRBJ1-1; D possibly corresponds to TRBD1 (5 bases). Germline-derived CDR1 and CDR2 are SEHNR and FQNEAQ (reference sequence). Trimming stripped 1 base from V and 4 bases from J, with 13 bases between. This CDR3 contains 15 residues. The CDR3 DNA sequence: TGTGCCAGCAGCTTAGAAGGGGCCCCGGGCACTGAAGCTTTCTTT. Its protein product is CASSLEGAPGTEAFF.

Many counts were recorded for this clonotype. The chain recombines TRBV14 with TRBJ2-7, with 9 bases lining up with TRBD1. CDR1 is SGHDN, CDR2 FVKESK, per germline. CDR3 length: 15 residues. The ends lost 0 bases at V and 6 bases at J; junction bases unmatched: 6. The CDR3 sequence: CASSQDGTGPREQYF. CDR3 nucleotide sequence: TGTGCCAGCAGCCAAGACGGGACAGGGCCCCGCGAGCAGTACTTC.

In this sample, this clonotype turned up many times. The V and J genes are TRBV20-1 and TRBJ1-4; 8 positions match TRBD1. Germline V gene lookup returns CDR1 DFQATT and CDR2 SNEGSKA (reference sequence). Trimming at V came to 3 bases and at J to 3 bases, leaving 9 bases not matched to a gene. The CDR3 totals 16 residues. The CDR3 region is CSASGVQGAANEKLFF. CDR3 DNA: TGCAGTGCTAGTGGGGTGCAGGGGGCGGCTAATGAAAAACTGTTTTTT.

This clonotype has a handful of counts. The rearrangement links TRBV2 to TRBJ1-1; D ambiguous. This CDR3 spans 16 amino acids. V shed 2 bases and J shed 2 bases, with 15 bases lying between them. Per germline, CDR1 SNHLY and CDR2 FYNNEI. The CDR3 region is CASSELEGQVNTEAFF. Here the CDR3 DNA reads TGTGCCAGCAGTGAACTCGAGGGTCAGGTTAACACTGAAGCTTTCTTT.

This clonotype was counted at least ten times. The chain employs TRBV5-1 and TRBJ2-3; D remains unclear. Germline V lookup: CDR1 SGHRS, CDR2 YFSETQ. The CDR3 extends over 14 amino acids. The V and J ends lost 1 base and 4 bases respectively, with 10 bases between them. The DNA for the CDR3 is TGCGCCAGCAGCTTGCCAGAGTATCCAGATACGCAGTATTTT. Its translation is CASSLPEYPDTQYF.

This clonotype was picked up a small number of times. The rearrangement links TRBV7-2 to TRBJ1-2; tentative D call: TRBD1 (5 bases). The CDR3 has 12 residues. Trimming left V 7 bases short and J 4 bases short, with 10 bases between. Per the germline V gene, CDR1 is SGHTA and CDR2 is FQGNSA. The CDR3 is CASKGESYGYTF. The CDR3 DNA is TGTGCCAGCAAAGGGGAATCCTATGGCTACACCTTC. Using reference TRBV7-2 and TRBJ1-2 for the parts outside the CDR3, the full variable domain is GAGVSQSPSNKVTEKGKDVELRCDPISGHTALYWYRQSLGQGLEFLIYFQGNSAPDKSGLPSDRFSAERTGGSVSTLTIQRTQQEDSAVYLCASKGESYGYTFGSGTRLTVV.

V is TRBV18 and J is TRBJ2-5; D remains unclear. The germline V and J ends were trimmed by 1 base and 5 bases, with 14 bases remaining between them. This CDR3 region has 15 residues. The germline V gene encodes CDR1 KGHSH and CDR2 LQKENI. The CDR3 DNA reads TGTGCCAGCTCACCACGCACAACCGAAGGCGAGACCCAGTACTTC. This encodes CASSPRTTEGETQYF.

This clonotype was counted at least ten times. The chain has TRBV12-3 or TRBV12-4 and TRBJ2-1; no firm D call. The V and J ends lost 8 bases and 10 bases respectively, with 6 bases between them. CDR3 size: 9 residues. The CDR3 reads CASGREQFF. CDR3 nucleotides: TGTGCCAGCGGGCGAGAGCAGTTCTTC.

V is TRBV9 and J is TRBJ2-7; possible D gene TRBD1, 6 bases. Germline CDR1 SGDLS, CDR2 YYNGEE. The CDR3 has 14 residues. V lost 4 bases and J 6 bases, leaving 17 bases between the germline ends. The CDR3 reads CASSLQIQGLEQYF. CDR3 nucleotide sequence: TGTGCCAGCAGCCTCCAGATACAGGGTCTCGAGCAGTACTTC.

Only a few counts were recorded for this clonotype. The chain carries TRBV7-9 and TRBJ1-4; no reliable D call. Germline V lookup: CDR1 SEHNR, CDR2 FQNEAQ (reference sequence). V was clipped by 2 bases and J by 8 bases, with 18 bases between them. There are 16 residues in the CDR3. For the CDR3, the DNA is TGTGCCAGCAGCTTAAGTTTCAAGCATGGTCACGAAAAACTGTTTTTT. Protein: CASSLSFKHGHEKLFF.

This clonotype appeared many times. V usage is TRBV12-3 or TRBV12-4 and J usage is TRBJ2-2, with D unclear. The CDR3 length is 13 residues. Deletions cut 6 bases from V and 6 bases from J, with 11 bases between. The CDR3 sequence is CASSSRGAGELFF. As DNA, the CDR3 is TGTGCCAGCAGCTCCCGTGGGGCCGGGGAGCTGTTTTTT.

This clonotype was found a few times. This rearrangement joins TRBV14 to TRBJ2-3; 7 bases match TRBD1. This CDR3 is built from 17 residues. Per the germline V gene, CDR1 is SGHDN and CDR2 is FVKESK. J lost 1 base, V lost 4 bases, and 11 bases had no gene match. CDR3 DNA: TGTGCCAGCAGCCTTTTCCGACAGGGTTTAGGCACAGATACGCAGTATTTT. This gives the protein CASSLFRQGLGTDTQYF.

At least ten counts were recorded for this clonotype. The chain is built from TRBV7-8 and TRBJ1-5; D perhaps matches TRBD1 (5 bases). V was pared by 5 bases and J by 1 base, with 12 bases between. This CDR3 spans 15 amino acids. Germline-derived CDR1 and CDR2 are SGHVS and FQNEAQ. This CDR3 is CASSPTAVSNQPQHF. In nucleotides, the CDR3 is TGTGCCAGCAGCCCGACAGCGGTCAGCAATCAGCCCCAGCATTTT.

In its sample, this clonotype was seen many times. This sequence joins TRBV4-3 and TRBJ2-3; D ambiguous. Germline V gene sequence: CDR1 LGHNA, CDR2 YSLEER. V was cut by 0 bases and J by 2 bases, with 9 bases left in between. CDR3 length: 15 residues. As DNA, the CDR3 is TGCGCCAGCAGCCAAGATCCTGGATCCACAGATACGCAGTATTTT. Its protein product is CASSQDPGSTDTQYF.

This clonotype was picked up many times. V and J are TRBV25-1 and TRBJ1-1; perhaps TRBD1 as D (6 bases). The germline V and J ends were trimmed by 3 bases and 0 bases, with 11 bases remaining between them. The CDR3 is 15 residues long. Germline values: CDR1 MGHDK, CDR2 SYGVNS. The CDR3 here is CASSDGTNMNTEAFF. The CDR3 nucleotides are TGTGCCAGCAGTGACGGGACAAACATGAACACTGAAGCTTTCTTT. Combining the CDR3 with reference TRBV25-1 and TRBJ1-1 gives the whole variable domain EADIYQTPRYLVIGTGKKITLECSQTMGHDKMYWYQQDPGMELHLIHYSYGVNSTEKGDLSSESTVSRIRTEHFPLTLESARPSHTSQYLCASSDGTNMNTEAFFGQGTRLTVV.

This clonotype was recorded many times. This chain links TRBV27 with TRBJ2-7, with a tentative D call TRBD1 (6 bases). The CDR3 extends over 14 amino acids. The germline gives CDR1 MNHEY, CDR2 SMNVEV (reference sequence). The ends were cut back, 6 bases at V and 6 bases at J, with 18 bases in the middle. CDR3 nucleotides: TGTGCCAGCAGCAATACAGGGTTCTCTGGCGAGCAGTACTTC. Translation gives CASSNTGFSGEQYF.

There are many counts of this clonotype. The rearrangement uses TRBV15 and TRBJ2-1; 9 positions agree with TRBD2. V lost 0 bases, J lost 4 bases, and 1 base stayed unmatched. There are 15 residues in the CDR3. Germline CDR1 and CDR2: LNHNV and YYDKDF (reference sequence). DNA of the CDR3: TGTGCCACCAGCAGAGATCTAGCGGGATACAATGAGCAGTTCTTC. This encodes CATSRDLAGYNEQFF.

This clonotype was counted at least ten times. The chain couples TRBV20-1 to TRBJ2-1; no firm D call. V was shortened by 1 base and J by 7 bases, with 17 bases between the two germline ends. This CDR3 is 15 amino acids long. Germline CDR1 DFQATT, CDR2 SNEGSKA (reference sequence). For the CDR3, the DNA is TGCAGTGCTAGAGTCGGACCAAAACTGAGGAATGAGCAGTTCTTC. Translation: CSARVGPKLRNEQFF.

Many counts were recorded for this clonotype. The chain recombines TRBV24-1 with TRBJ2-2, with TRBD1 matching over 8 bases. The CDR3 extends over 13 amino acids. Germline V gene data show CDR1 as KGHDR and CDR2 as SFDVKD. The J segment lost 7 bases and the V segment lost 7 bases, leaving 4 bases of the junction unmatched. This chain's CDR3 is CATRTGESGELFF. The CDR3 DNA follows: TGTGCCACCAGGACAGGGGAGAGCGGGGAGCTGTTTTTT.

This clonotype was counted many times. The chain combines TRBV5-1 with TRBJ2-7; perhaps TRBD2 as D (5 bases). Trimming shortened V by 4 bases and J by 2 bases, and 10 bases separated the two germline ends. CDR3 length: 13 residues. Germline CDR1 SGHRS, CDR2 YFSETQ. CDR3 sequence (DNA): TGCGCCAGCAGCCTGGACGGGACCTACGAGCAGTACGTC. Protein product: CASSLDGTYEQYV.

This clonotype was observed many times. The chain couples TRBV6-2 or TRBV6-3 to TRBJ2-3; D ambiguous. V dropped 2 bases and J dropped 7 bases, with 10 bases sitting between them. Germline CDR1 MNHEY, CDR2 SVGEGT. The CDR3 covers 13 residues. The CDR3 loop is CASSYPDVNTQYF. In nucleotides, the CDR3 is TGTGCCAGCAGTTACCCTGACGTAAATACGCAGTATTTT.

V usage is TRBV6-2 or TRBV6-3 and J usage is TRBJ2-1; TRBD1 might be the D (6 bases). Germline CDR1 MNHEY, CDR2 SVGEGT. The CDR3 is made up of 15 amino acids. Trimming removed 0 bases from V and 1 base from J, with 7 bases in between. CDR3 sequence (DNA): TGTGCCAGCAGTTACTCGAGGGGGTCCTACAATGAGCAGTTCTTC. Translation gives CASSYSRGSYNEQFF.

The table lists this clonotype with many counts. This rearrangement joins TRBV5-6 to TRBJ2-1; TRBD2 aligns across 13 bases. The CDR3 sequence is 17 residues long. Germline CDR1 and CDR2: SGHDT and YYEEEE. V shed 0 bases, J shed 7 bases, and the junction held 7 bases outside the gene matches. In nucleotides, the CDR3 is TGTGCCAGCAGCTTGGGTACTAGCGGGAGGGCCGGGAATGAGCAGTTCTTC. Its translation is CASSLGTSGRAGNEQFF. The entire variable domain, with the rest obtained from reference TRBV5-6 and TRBJ2-1, is as follows: DAGVTQSPTHLIKTRGQQVTLRCSPKSGHDTVSWYQQALGQGPQFIFQYYEEEERQRGNFPDRFSGHQFPNYSSELNVNALLLGDSALYLCASSLGTSGRAGNEQFFGPGTRLTVL.

In its sample, this clonotype was seen many times. The chain employs TRBV25-1 and TRBJ1-3, with 7 bases that match TRBD1. In germline, CDR1 is MGHDK, CDR2 SYGVNS. The CDR3 totals 20 residues. Losses at the gene ends were 8 bases for V and 0 bases for J; bases not matched to a gene: 22. CDR3 in DNA: TGTGCCAGCGGGGGCTTGCGGACAGGAGAGTTCGGCGGCTCTGGAAACACCATATATTTT. This translates into CASGGLRTGEFGGSGNTIYF.

The chain links TRBV28 to TRBJ2-1, with D tentatively TRBD2 (5 bases). CDR3 size: 15 residues. The V end was cut by 5 bases, the J end by 1 base, with 12 bases between. Germline V gene lookup returns CDR1 MDHEN and CDR2 SYDVKM. The CDR3: CASSMRVGSYNEQFF. CDR3 sequence (DNA): TGTGCCAGCAGTATGAGGGTCGGGTCCTACAATGAGCAGTTCTTC. Based on the CDR3 plus reference TRBV28 and TRBJ2-1, the full variable domain is DVKVTQSSRYLVKRTGEKVFLECVQDMDHENMFWYRQDPGLGLRLIYFSYDVKMKEKGDIPEGYSVSREKKERFSLILESASTNQTSMYLCASSMRVGSYNEQFFGPGTRLTVL.

This clonotype showed up just a few times. The chain has TRBV11-1 and TRBJ2-2; 8 bases match TRBD1. The CDR3 is 18 amino acids. V lost 5 bases and J lost 3; bases outside the gene matches: 14. Germline V CDR1 and CDR2: SGHAT, FQDESV (reference sequence). The DNA of the CDR3 is TGTGCCAGCAGCCCTACTGCCGGACAGGGAGGCCACACCGGGGAGCTGTTTTTT. It is translated as CASSPTAGQGGHTGELFF.

The chain has TRBV29-1 and TRBJ2-1; D tentatively fits TRBD1 or TRBD2 (5 bases each). Trimming pared 7 bases from V and 7 bases from J, leaving 11 bases between. The CDR3 covers 11 residues. Germline V CDR1 and CDR2: SQVTM, ANQGSEA. CDR3 in DNA: TGCAGCGAACAGGAGGAAAATGAGCAGTTCTTC. Protein sequence: CSEQEENEQFF.